These T cell receptor beta chains were read from a single sample in a study of shared clonotypes between healthy human individuals. Data came from immunoSEQ multiplex PCR; TCRdb stores just in-frame clones and leaves some out. The table includes 200,000 to 250,000 clones, approximately 65% detected once. Sequenced sample: memory CD4+ T cells sorted from blood. The receptor source for this set is a man between 25 and 39 years old in good health. Both conserved end residues are part of each CDR3. A D gene is named only where the DNA matches it firmly. Rows give clone size only sometimes, using once, few, many, or a class for an expanded clone.

J gene	clone size	D gene	V gene	CDR3 protein	CDR3 DNA
TRBJ1-1	NA	NA	TRBV2	CASQSTGPQAGTEAFF	TGTGCCAGTCAATCCACAGGCCCACAAGCAGGCACTGAAGCTTTCTTT
TRBJ1-2	NA	TRBD1	TRBV11-2	CASSLDSGTGVGYTF	TGTGCCAGCAGCTTAGATTCCGGGACAGGGGTTGGCTACACCTTC
TRBJ2-7	NA	NA	TRBV6-1	CASGKFYEQYF	TGTGCCAGCGGTAAGTTCTACGAGCAGTACTTC
TRBJ2-2	NA	TRBD1	TRBV15	CATSRTGKENTGELFF	TGTGCCACCAGCCGGACAGGGAAGGAGAACACCGGGGAGCTGTTTTTT
TRBJ1-4	many	NA	TRBV5-4	CASSFDPTNEKLFF	TGTGCCAGCAGCTTCGATCCAACTAATGAAAAACTGTTTTTT
TRBJ2-7	NA	NA	TRBV7-3	CASSLYPGGASYEQYF	TGTGCCAGCAGCTTATACCCCGGGGGCGCCTCCTACGAGCAGTACTTC
TRBJ2-3	NA	TRBD1	TRBV5-1	CASSFSDQGADTQYF	TGCGCCAGCAGCTTTTCAGATCAGGGGGCAGATACGCAGTATTTT
TRBJ2-7	few	TRBD2	TRBV4-3	CASSRKIAGEAYEQYF	TGCGCCAGCAGCCGGAAAATAGCGGGAGAGGCCTACGAGCAGTACTTC
TRBJ2-1	NA	TRBD2	TRBV5-1	CASREAGGYNEQFF	TGCGCCAGCCGGGAAGCGGGAGGGTACAATGAGCAGTTCTTC
TRBJ2-1	NA	TRBD2	TRBV4-3	CASSLRSGTSASYNEQFF	TGCGCCAGCAGCCTGAGGTCCGGGACTAGCGCCTCCTACAATGAGCAGTTCTTC
TRBJ2-7	few	TRBD1	TRBV18	CASSYTGGELEQYF	TGTGCCAGCTCGTACACAGGGGGAGAGCTCGAGCAGTACTTC
TRBJ2-2	NA	TRBD2	TRBV6-4	CASSEVWAWTSGRNTGELFF	TGTGCCAGCAGCGAAGTGTGGGCCTGGACTAGCGGGAGAAACACCGGGGAGCTGTTTTTT
TRBJ2-3	many	TRBD1	TRBV5-1	CASSRGQGSSADTQYF	TGCGCCAGCAGCCGAGGACAGGGGAGTAGTGCAGATACGCAGTATTTT
TRBJ1-5	NA	TRBD1	TRBV2	CASSNRGDRNQPQHF	TGTGCCAGCAGTAACAGGGGAGATCGCAATCAGCCCCAGCATTTT
TRBJ2-7	few	NA	TRBV5-5	CASSLGADSYEQYF	TGTGCCAGCAGCTTGGGGGCAGACTCCTACGAGCAGTACTTC
TRBJ2-3	NA	NA	TRBV13	CASRNNYLVPGEADTQYF	TGTGCCAGCAGAAACAACTACTTGGTACCGGGAGAAGCAGATACGCAGTATTTT
TRBJ2-1	NA	NA	TRBV5-1	CASGEIVNNEQFF	TGCGCCAGCGGGGAGATAGTAAACAATGAGCAGTTCTTC
TRBJ2-2	NA	TRBD1	TRBV6-5	CASSLRGTGELFF	TGTGCCAGCAGTCTCAGGGGGACCGGGGAGCTGTTTTTT
TRBJ2-1	NA	TRBD1	TRBV6-1	CASSGGQGMGYNEQFF	TGTGCCAGCAGTGGTGGACAGGGGATGGGCTACAATGAGCAGTTCTTC
TRBJ2-2	NA	NA	TRBV5-1	CASSKAGTSRTGELFF	TGCGCCAGCAGCAAGGCAGGGACCTCCCGAACCGGGGAGCTGTTTTTT
TRBJ2-5	NA	NA	TRBV10-3	CAISESVETQYF	TGTGCCATCAGTGAGTCGGTAGAGACCCAGTACTTC
TRBJ2-5	NA	NA	TRBV5-4	CASSLVGQETQYF	TGTGCCAGCAGCTTGGTGGGCCAAGAGACCCAGTACTTC
TRBJ2-1	NA	NA	TRBV6-6	CASSSAGRTNEQFF	TGTGCCAGCAGTTCGGCCGGCAGGACGAATGAGCAGTTCTTC
TRBJ2-7	NA	NA	TRBV28	CASSSSRDGDEQYF	TGTGCCAGCAGTTCCAGTAGGGACGGGGACGAGCAGTACTTC
TRBJ2-3	NA	NA	TRBV9	CASSVQAVRGATDTQYF	TGTGCCAGCAGCGTTCAGGCTGTTCGCGGGGCCACAGATACGCAGTATTTT
TRBJ1-1	few	NA	TRBV20-1	CSALTRTEAFF	TGCAGTGCGCTGACGAGGACTGAAGCTTTCTTT
TRBJ2-7	NA	TRBD2	TRBV18	CASSPGRLALEQYF	TGTGCCAGCTCACCCGGGAGACTAGCGCTCGAGCAGTACTTC
TRBJ2-5	NA	NA	TRBV2	CASRTQPQETQYF	TGTGCCTCCCGGACTCAACCACAAGAGACCCAGTACTTC
TRBJ1-5	NA	NA	TRBV30	CAWSVGRDQPQHF	TGTGCCTGGAGTGTAGGTAGGGACCAGCCCCAGCATTTT
TRBJ1-2	once	NA	TRBV4-3	CASSLFIGGDYGYTF	TGCGCCAGCAGCCTTTTTATAGGTGGAGACTATGGCTACACCTTC
TRBJ2-7	NA	TRBD1	TRBV28	CASRLRQGASTYEQYF	TGTGCCAGCAGACTACGACAGGGGGCTTCTACCTACGAGCAGTACTTC
TRBJ2-5	NA	TRBD2	TRBV18	CASSSYTSGEETQYF	TGTGCCAGCTCGTCCTATACTAGCGGTGAAGAGACCCAGTACTTC
TRBJ2-7	many	NA	TRBV5-4	CASSVGLAPTEQYF	TGTGCCAGCAGCGTGGGGTTAGCTCCTACCGAGCAGTACTTC
TRBJ2-1	NA	TRBD2	TRBV7-2	CASNLGGLNEQFF	TGTGCCAGCAACTTGGGGGGACTAAATGAGCAGTTCTTC
TRBJ2-1	few	NA	TRBV10-2	CASSESRGTYNEQFF	TGCGCCAGCAGTGAGTCGAGGGGAACCTACAATGAGCAGTTCTTC
TRBJ2-4	few	TRBD2	TRBV29-1	CSAERETGDIQYF	TGCAGCGCCGAGCGGGAGACGGGTGACATTCAGTACTTC
TRBJ1-5	few	TRBD1	TRBV2	CASSYTGGANQPQHF	TGTGCCAGCAGTTACACAGGGGGCGCGAATCAGCCCCAGCATTTT
TRBJ2-7	NA	TRBD1	TRBV7-2	CASSRTGNHEQYF	TGTGCCAGCAGCCGGACAGGGAACCACGAGCAGTACTTC
TRBJ2-3	NA	NA	TRBV18	CASSPFPPSGASTDTQYF	TGTGCCAGCTCACCTTTCCCTCCCAGCGGAGCTAGCACAGATACGCAGTATTTT
TRBJ2-3	few	NA	TRBV5-1	CASANRVFKVDTQYF	TGCGCCAGCGCTAACAGGGTCTTTAAGGTAGATACGCAGTATTTT
TRBJ1-3	NA	NA	TRBV28	CASSLLQRSSGNTIYF	TGTGCCAGCAGTTTACTTCAACGGAGCTCTGGAAACACCATATATTTT
TRBJ2-2	NA	NA	TRBV18	CASSPGITGELFF	TGTGCCAGCTCACCAGGAATCACCGGGGAGCTGTTTTTT
TRBJ2-1	NA	TRBD2	TRBV4-3	CASSQDLVGGYEQFF	TGCGCCAGCAGCCAAGATTTGGTCGGGGGGTATGAGCAGTTCTTC
TRBJ2-3	NA	TRBD2	TRBV6-1	CASRLATRTDTQYF	TGTGCCAGCAGACTAGCGACACGCACAGATACGCAGTATTTT
TRBJ2-1	NA	NA	TRBV28	CASSLTKGEYEQFF	TGTGCCAGCTCCTTGACCAAGGGGGAGTATGAGCAGTTCTTC
TRBJ2-7	NA	NA	TRBV11-2	CASSPLRRQSSYEQYF	TGTGCCAGCAGCCCCCTTAGAAGGCAGAGTTCCTACGAGCAGTACTTC
TRBJ1-1	NA	NA	TRBV5-1	CASRREAGRTEAFF	TGCGCCAGTAGACGGGAGGCGGGGAGGACTGAAGCTTTCTTT
TRBJ2-3	NA	TRBD2	TRBV29-1	CSAVRGGSGADTQYF	TGCAGCGCGGTAAGGGGAGGGAGTGGTGCAGATACGCAGTATTTT
TRBJ2-5	NA	NA	TRBV18	CASSILLDTSIVQETQYF	TGTGCCAGCTCCATCCTCCTTGACACCTCAATAGTCCAAGAGACCCAGTACTTC
TRBJ1-1	NA	NA	TRBV27	CASRGPGARSEAFF	TGTGCCAGCAGAGGTCCGGGGGCGCGAAGTGAAGCTTTCTTT
TRBJ1-2	few	NA	TRBV6-1	CASSERRGVYGYTF	TGTGCCAGCAGTGAAAGGAGGGGGGTCTATGGCTACACCTTC
TRBJ1-4	NA	NA	TRBV5-1	CASSSSPEGEKLFF	TGCGCCAGCAGCTCTAGCCCCGAGGGAGAAAAACTGTTTTTT
TRBJ2-7	few	NA	TRBV27	CASSFQYYEQYF	TGTGCCAGCAGTTTCCAATACTACGAGCAGTACTTC